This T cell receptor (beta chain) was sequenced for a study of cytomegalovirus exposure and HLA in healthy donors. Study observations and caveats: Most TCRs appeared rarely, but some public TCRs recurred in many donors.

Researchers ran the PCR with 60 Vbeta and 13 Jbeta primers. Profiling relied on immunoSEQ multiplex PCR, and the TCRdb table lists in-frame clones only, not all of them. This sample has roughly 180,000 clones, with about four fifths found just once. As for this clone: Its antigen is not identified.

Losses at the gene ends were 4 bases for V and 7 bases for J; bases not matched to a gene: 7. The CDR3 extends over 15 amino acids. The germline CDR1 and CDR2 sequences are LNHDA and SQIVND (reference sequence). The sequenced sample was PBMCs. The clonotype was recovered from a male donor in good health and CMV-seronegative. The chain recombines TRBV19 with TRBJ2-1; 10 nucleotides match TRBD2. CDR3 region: CASSTASGSFNEQFF. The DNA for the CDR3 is TGTGCCAGTAGTACCGCTAGCGGGAGCTTTAATGAGCAGTTCTTC.